This T cell receptor beta chain was recorded in a study of shared clonotypes between healthy human individuals. Overall study: The composition of the donors was a couple of women and three men aged 18 to 49. Study-level points and caveats: Generation of non-shared clonotypes was less probable than generation of clonotypes shared by all four donors.

Regarding this clone: Antigen unknown.

This CDR3 comprises 13 residues. V dropped 7 bases and J dropped 4 bases, with 14 bases sitting between them. The germline CDR1 and CDR2 sequences are SNHLY and FYNNEI. On sorted subsets, replicate PCRs used roughly 190 ng DNA, or 25,000 to 35,000 T cell genomes. The authors' processing: Junction-only sequences without quality scores were provided by ImmunoSEQ, so filtering was different. Profiling relied on immunoSEQ multiplex PCR, and the TCRdb table lists in-frame clones only, not all of them. V and J calls and clone size are copied from that table; D and trimming were computed from the DNA. The sample carries about 1 million clones, 78% recorded once.

The source of this sequence is a man in his late teens or twenties in good health. Some clones in this sample may be carry-over from other donors' samples. The chain joins TRBV2 to TRBJ2-7; D possibly corresponds to TRBD1 (6 bases). Sample: memory CD4+ T cells from PBMCs. Regarding subset: CD45RA-negative fraction. DNA for the CDR3: TGTGCCAGCATGCGGACAGAGTGGTACGAGCAGTACTTC. Residues: CASMRTEWYEQYF.